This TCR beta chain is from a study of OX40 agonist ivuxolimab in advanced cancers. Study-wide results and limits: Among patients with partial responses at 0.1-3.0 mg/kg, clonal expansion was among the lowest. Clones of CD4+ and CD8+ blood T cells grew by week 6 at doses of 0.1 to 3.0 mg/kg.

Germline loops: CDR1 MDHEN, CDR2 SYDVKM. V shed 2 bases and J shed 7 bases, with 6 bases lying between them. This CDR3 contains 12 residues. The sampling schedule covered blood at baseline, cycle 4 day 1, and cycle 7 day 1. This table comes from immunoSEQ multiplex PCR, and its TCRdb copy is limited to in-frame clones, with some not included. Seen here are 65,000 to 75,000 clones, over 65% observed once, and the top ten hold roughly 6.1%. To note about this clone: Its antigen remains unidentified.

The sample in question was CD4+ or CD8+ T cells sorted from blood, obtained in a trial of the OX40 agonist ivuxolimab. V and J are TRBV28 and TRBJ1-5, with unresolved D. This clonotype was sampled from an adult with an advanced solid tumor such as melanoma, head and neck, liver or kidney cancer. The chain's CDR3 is CASSLQAQPQHF. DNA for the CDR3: TGTGCCAGCAGTTTACAGGCGCAGCCCCAGCATTTT.